This is a list of T cell receptor beta chains from one sample in a study of human T cells and chemical hapten exposure. TCRdb reprocessed the RACE reads via MiXCR and lists one record per CDR3 protein. This sample yields approximately 100,000 distinct CDR3 sequences, of which more than 7% are seen a single time; approximately 3% belongs to the top ten. This sample comprised whole blood, obtained in connection with sensitization to the hapten diphenylcyclopropenone (DPC). The receptors were sampled from a woman between 35 and 50 years old with alopecia areata. Some clones in this sample may be carry-over from other donors' samples. Each CDR3 is given with its conserved first and last residue. The D gene is left open where the match is weak. Clone size is stated in some rows and not others, as once, few, many or a class when expanded.

clone_size d_call j_call v_call cdr3_aa cdr3_nt
many TRBD2 TRBJ2-2 TRBV19 CASSDSSGGTTNTGELFF TGTGCCAGTAGTGATAGTAGCGGGGGGACAACGAACACCGGGGAGCTGTTTTTT
many NA TRBJ1-3 TRBV7-2 CASSVAYLSGNTIYF TGTGCCAGCAGCGTGGCGTATCTCTCTGGAAACACCATATATTTT
NA TRBD1 TRBJ2-2 TRBV6-5 CASSYSRDRYYTGELFF TGTGCCAGCAGTTACAGCCGGGACAGATATTACACCGGGGAGCTGTTTTTT
NA NA TRBJ2-1 TRBV7-2 CASSPDVGSSYNEQFF TGTGCCAGCAGCCCTGATGTCGGGAGCTCCTACAATGAGCAGTTCTTC
many TRBD2 TRBJ2-3 TRBV20-1 CSALGTSGGATDTQYF TGCAGTGCCTTGGGGACTAGCGGGGGGGCAACAGATACGCAGTATTTT
NA TRBD1 TRBJ1-2 TRBV29-1 CSAWDRENYGYTF TGCAGCGCATGGGACAGGGAGAACTATGGCTACACCTTC
many TRBD1 TRBJ1-1 TRBV29-1 CSVRTGLYAEAFF TGCAGCGTTCGGACAGGGTTATATGCTGAAGCTTTCTTT
once NA TRBJ2-2 TRBV9 CASSSVRGETGELFF TGTGCCAGCAGCTCGGTGAGGGGCGAAACCGGGGAGCTGTTTTTT
many TRBD2 TRBJ2-2 TRBV6-6 CATRTSGGVSDGELFF TGTGCCACCCGGACTAGCGGGGGGGTTTCGGACGGGGAGCTGTTTTTT
few NA TRBJ1-2 TRBV7-2 CASSPLFYGYTF TGTGCCAGCAGCCCTCTCTTCTATGGCTACACCTTC
NA NA TRBJ2-5 TRBV7-2 CASSLVVGVETQYF TGTGCCAGCAGCTTAGTCGTAGGGGTCGAGACCCAGTACTTC
NA TRBD1 TRBJ2-3 TRBV19 CASSPDRADTQYF TGTGCCAGTAGCCCTGACAGGGCGGATACGCAGTATTTT
many NA TRBJ1-4 TRBV29-1 CSVRTDGEKLFF TGCAGCGTTCGGACCGACGGGGAAAAACTGTTTTTT
few TRBD1 TRBJ2-7 TRBV4-1 CASSPRQGKAYEQYF TGCGCCAGCAGCCCTCGACAGGGAAAGGCCTACGAGCAGTACTTC
NA TRBD1 TRBJ1-4 TRBV6-6 CASSYSRGRPNEKLFF TGTGCCAGCAGTTACTCGAGGGGGCGGCCTAATGAAAAACTGTTTTTT
NA NA TRBJ1-2 TRBV7-2 CASSLGPDGYTF TGTGCCAGCAGCTTAGGGCCAGATGGCTACACCTTC